This T cell receptor beta chain is drawn from a study of OX40 agonist ivuxolimab in advanced cancers. CDR3 size: 16 residues. Looked up from germline, CDR1 is KGHSH and CDR2 is LQKENI. Germline trimming cut 2 bases from V and 4 bases from J; bases unmatched to any gene: 7. Repertoires were generated with immunoSEQ multiplex PCR, while TCRdb's copy carries only in-frame clones and drops some. The sample consists of more than 60,000 clones, less than 85% of them appearing once. The specimen comprised CD4+ or CD8+ T cells sorted from blood, sampled in a trial of the OX40 agonist ivuxolimab. The V and J genes are TRBV18 and TRBJ2-2; 7 bases map to TRBD1. The TCR was taken from an adult with an advanced solid tumor such as melanoma, head and neck, liver or kidney cancer. The chain's CDR3 is CASSPRQGSTTGELFF. CDR3 DNA sequence: TGTGCCAGCTCACCAAGACAGGGTTCGACCACCGGGGAGCTGTTTTTT.